This T cell receptor beta chain derives from a study of shared clonotypes between healthy human individuals. Sequencing was at deep level. PCR replicates performed on unsorted PBMC used around 0.3 ug DNA, 30,000 or so T cell genomes. Measured with immunoSEQ multiplex PCR; TCRdb has only the in-frame clones, and not every one. This table has some 480,000 clones, 79% appearing once. Whole-study results and caveats: With few donors, the genetic and exposure-history diversity represented was limited.

Germline CDR1 reads SGHDN; CDR2 reads FVKESK. V lost 1 base, J lost 2 bases, and 12 bases lay in between. CDR3 length equals 16 residues. In regard to this clone: Its antigen is as yet unknown.

Recent vaccinations or acute infections were absent in the healthy HIV-negative adult donors. The receptor comes from a woman between 35 and 50 years old in good health. Some clones in this sample may be carry-over from other donors' samples. Sequenced input: PBMCs. This chain joins TRBV14 and TRBJ2-1, with D possibly matching TRBD2 (6 bases). The CDR3 bases are TGTGCCAGCAGCCAAGTTGTCGGGAGTACCTACAATGAGCAGTTCTTC. It codes for CASSQVVGSTYNEQFF.